This TCR beta chain came from a study of human thymus T cells. The germline V gene has CDR1 LNHDA and CDR2 SQIVND (reference sequence). V lost 1 base, J lost 1 base, and 4 bases lay in between. This CDR3 is 13 amino acids long. Resections were taken during corrective heart surgery, and the thymus tissue came from these. Profiled with immunoSEQ multiplex PCR; TCRdb holds only in-frame clones, not every one. The table shows 100,000 to 150,000 clones, with around 94% occurring only once. The origin of this receptor is a boy less than two years old with a congenital heart defect but otherwise immunologically healthy. The sequenced sample consisted of thymus tissue. The genes are TRBV19 and TRBJ1-1; D gene uncertain. CDR3 in amino acids: CASSIAQNTEAFF. Here the CDR3 DNA reads TGTGCCAGTAGTATAGCACAGAACACTGAAGCTTTCTTT.